These 5 T cell receptor beta chains came from one sample sequenced in a study of blood T cell repertoires in COVID-19. Sequencing used immunoSEQ multiplex PCR; TCRdb keeps in-frame clones, though not all of them. The table shows 140,000 to 150,000 clones, with 75% to 90% occurring only once. The source material was peripheral blood. These receptors came from a human donor in a cohort sampled during active COVID-19.

V and J are TRBV6-5 and TRBJ2-3; TRBD1 aligns across 7 bases. The CDR3 spans 12 residues. CDR1 MNHEY and CDR2 SVGAGI come from the germline V gene. The trim removed 10 bases at V and 4 bases at J, leaving 5 bases unmatched. The CDR3 region has the DNA TGTGCCATCAGACAGGGATCAGATACGCAGTATTTT. Its translation is CAIRQGSDTQYF.

This chain joins TRBV18 and TRBJ2-5, with TRBD2 as a possible D gene (6 bases). Germline CDR1 KGHSH, CDR2 LQKENI. This CDR3 is built from 15 residues. The V end was cut by 0 bases, the J end by 5 bases, with 13 bases between. In nucleotides, the CDR3 is TGTGCCAGCTCACCACCCGGGGGTTCTGGCGAGACCCAGTACTTC. It codes for CASSPPGGSGETQYF.

The chain combines TRBV5-4 with TRBJ2-5; D unresolved. The CDR3 runs 12 residues. The germline CDR1 and CDR2 sequences are SGHNT and YYREEE (reference sequence). V was cut by 1 base and J by 3 bases, with 4 bases left in between. The CDR3 loop reads CASSLREETQYF. The CDR3 DNA is TGTGCCAGCAGCTTGAGAGAAGAGACCCAGTACTTC.

The gene calls are TRBV7-3 and TRBJ1-5, with D hard to call. The CDR3 runs to 13 residues. The V end was cut by 4 bases, the J end by 6 bases, with 10 bases between. From germline, CDR1 is SGHTA and CDR2 FQGTGA. CDR3 DNA: TGTGCCAGCAGCTCCGCATTCGGTCAGCCCCAGCATTTT. It encodes CASSSAFGQPQHF. The full variable domain, completed using reference TRBV7-3 and TRBJ1-5, is GAGVSQTPSNKVTEKGKYVELRCDPISGHTALYWYRQSLGQGPEFLIYFQGTGAADDSGLPNDRFFAVRPEGSVSTLKIQRTERGDSAVYLCASSSAFGQPQHFGDGTRLSIL.

V gene TRBV25-1 combines with J gene TRBJ2-2; tentatively, D is TRBD1 (7 bases). CDR3 size: 14 residues. Germline values: CDR1 MGHDK, CDR2 SYGVNS. Trimming stripped 6 bases from V and 7 bases from J, with 15 bases between. The CDR3 loop reads CASRGGTAGGELFF. The CDR3 region has the DNA TGTGCCAGCAGGGGCGGGACAGCTGGCGGGGAGCTGTTTTTT.